This T cell receptor beta chain was captured in a study of T cells after yellow fever vaccination. Making TCR cDNA involved 5'RACE template switching, which added UMIs and a universal primer site. TCRdb redid the calling of the 5' RACE reads with MiXCR, one entry per CDR3 protein. The repertoire has about 240,000 distinct CDR3 sequences, about 7.1% of them found once; the top ten carry around 0.9%. The table lists this clonotype with many counts. The V gene lost 6 bases and the J gene lost 2 bases, with 10 bases spanning the gap. The CDR3 has 13 residues. Germline CDR1 reads SGDLS; CDR2 reads YYNGEE. This sequence was found in a man aged 25 to 40 who received the YFV17D yellow fever vaccine. The source was CD4+ T cells sorted from PBMCs, collected 15 days after the yellow fever booster vaccination. The chain is built from TRBV9 and TRBJ2-3; D unclear. CDR3 in DNA: TGTGCCAGCACGGGTGGAGACACAGATACGCAGTATTTT. It is translated as CASTGGDTDTQYF.